These 29 T cell receptor beta chains were sequenced from one sample in a study of PD-1 blockade in classical Hodgkin lymphoma. Profiled with immunoSEQ multiplex PCR; TCRdb holds only in-frame clones, not every one. The sample carries roughly 38,000 clones, 86% recorded once. All the patients suffered relapse after autologous stem cell transplantation, and brentuximab vedotin exposure differed. Sequencing was performed on peripheral blood mononuclear cells (PBMCs), taken before the second cycle of nivolumab. These receptor sequences come from a human donor with classical Hodgkin lymphoma.

This clone occurred a few times. The chain carries TRBV28 and TRBJ2-1, with D possibly matching TRBD2 (5 bases). V lost 2 bases to trimming and J lost 9 bases, with 8 bases between them. The CDR3 is 12 amino acids. The V gene's germline CDR1 is MDHEN and CDR2 SYDVKM. Here the CDR3 DNA reads TGTGCCAGCAGTTTAACCGCGGGTGAGCAGTTCTTC. Translating it yields CASSLTAGEQFF.

The chain links TRBV6-4 to TRBJ1-2; D is unclear. Germline assignment: CDR1 MRHNA and CDR2 SNTAGT. Trimming pared 6 bases from V and 6 bases from J, leaving 8 bases between. The CDR3 runs to 11 residues. This CDR3 reads CASRAEDGYTF. CDR3 DNA sequence: TGTGCCAGCAGAGCGGAGGATGGCTACACCTTC.

The CDR3 DNA sequence: TGTGCCAGCAGCTCTGGGGGGGCCGTGGTAGATACGCAGTATTTT. Protein sequence: CASSSGGAVVDTQYF. The gene calls are TRBV9 and TRBJ2-3, with a possible D match to TRBD2 (7 bases). Germline-derived CDR1 and CDR2 are SGDLS and YYNGEE. The CDR3 has 15 residues. The V gene lost 4 bases and the J gene lost 5 bases, with 17 bases spanning the gap. Based on the CDR3 plus reference TRBV9 and TRBJ2-3, the full variable domain is DSGVTQTPKHLITATGQRVTLRCSPRSGDLSVYWYQQSLDQGLQFLIQYYNGEERAKGNILERFSAQQFPDLHSELNLSSLELGDSALYFCASSSGGAVVDTQYFGPGTRLTVL.

The rearrangement links TRBV7-9 to TRBJ2-5; D unresolved. The CDR3 covers 17 residues. Germline V gene sequence: CDR1 SEHNR, CDR2 FQNEAQ (reference sequence). V was shortened by 1 base and J by 2 bases, with 17 bases between the two germline ends. CDR3 protein: CASSLDGMYQFQETQYF. The CDR3 DNA reads as TGTGCCAGCAGCTTAGACGGAATGTACCAATTTCAAGAGACCCAGTACTTC.

DNA of the CDR3: TGTGCCAGTAGTATCAGGCAGGGCGTAATGAACACTGAAGCTTTCTTT. This encodes CASSIRQGVMNTEAFF. The V call is TRBV19, the J call TRBJ1-1; D perhaps matches TRBD1 (5 bases). V lost 3 bases to trimming and J lost 0 bases, with 14 bases between them. Germline CDR1 is LNHDA and CDR2 is SQIVND (reference sequence). The CDR3 extends over 16 amino acids.

The chain joins TRBV7-3 to TRBJ2-1; a possible D gene is TRBD2 (7 bases). Trimming took off 0 bases at V and 4 bases at J, with 16 bases between the two ends. This CDR3 comprises 17 residues. The germline gives CDR1 SGHTA, CDR2 FQGTGA. This CDR3 is CASSLTGGLANYNEQFF. The CDR3 DNA reads TGTGCCAGCAGCTTAACGGGGGGGCTAGCGAATTACAATGAGCAGTTCTTC.

V gene TRBV7-2 combines with J gene TRBJ2-7, with D possibly matching TRBD1 (6 bases). Germline CDR1 SGHTA, CDR2 FQGNSA. The CDR3 is 15 residues long. V was clipped by 1 base and J by 1 base, with 11 bases between them. CDR3 DNA: TGTGCCAGCAGCTTAGTGGGGGCTTGGTCCTACGAGCAGTACTTC. It specifies CASSLVGAWSYEQYF.

This clone has only a few counts. The rearrangement uses TRBV28 and TRBJ2-5; 7 nucleotides agree with TRBD2. This CDR3 is built from 14 residues. The V and J ends lost 2 bases and 5 bases, in that order; junction bases with no gene match: 5. Per the germline V gene, CDR1 is MDHEN and CDR2 is SYDVKM. CDR3 in amino acids: CASSLAGVLETQYF. CDR3 bases: TGTGCCAGCAGTTTAGCGGGAGTCTTGGAGACCCAGTACTTC.

This clone was found a few times. The chain combines TRBV28 with TRBJ2-7, with no clear D. This CDR3 is 11 amino acids long. Per the germline V gene, CDR1 is MDHEN and CDR2 is SYDVKM. Trimming took 5 bases from V and 4 from J, leaving 6 bases between them. CDR3 sequence (DNA): TGTGCCAGCAGTACATATTACGAGCAGTACTTC. Protein: CASSTYYEQYF. Based on the CDR3 plus reference TRBV28 and TRBJ2-7, the full variable domain is DVKVTQSSRYLVKRTGEKVFLECVQDMDHENMFWYRQDPGLGLRLIYFSYDVKMKEKGDIPEGYSVSREKKERFSLILESASTNQTSMYLCASSTYYEQYFGPGTRLTVT.

The chain joins TRBV7-9 to TRBJ1-1; D gene uncertain. The CDR3 runs 16 residues. CDR1 and CDR2 from the germline V gene are SEHNR and FQNEAQ (reference sequence). Trimming removed 5 bases from V and 2 bases from J, with 18 bases in between. The CDR3 spells CASSKDAQGRNTEAFF. The CDR3 DNA reads as TGTGCCAGCAGCAAAGACGCACAAGGAAGAAACACTGAAGCTTTCTTT.

The chain combines TRBV27 with TRBJ1-2, with no clear D. CDR1 is MNHEY and CDR2 is SMNVEV in the germline V gene (reference sequence). V shed 2 bases and J shed 3 bases, with 10 bases lying between them. This CDR3 has 14 residues. This CDR3 reads CASSLRGRHYGYTF. The CDR3 nucleotides are TGTGCCAGCAGTTTACGAGGTCGTCACTATGGCTACACCTTC.

In this sample, this clone turned up once. The rearrangement links TRBV6-6 to TRBJ1-5; possible D gene TRBD1, 5 bases. The CDR3 loop spans 16 amino acids. The germline CDR1 and CDR2 sequences are MNHNY and SVGAGI (reference sequence). V was pared by 6 bases and J by 3 bases, with 18 bases between. DNA of the CDR3: TGTGCCAGCAGCCTGGGGCAGACCTTCAACAATCAGCCCCAGCATTTT. It specifies CASSLGQTFNNQPQHF.

J is TRBJ2-5 and V is TRBV27; 10 nucleotides match TRBD2. J gave up 4 bases and V 0 bases, and 5 bases lay outside the gene matches. This CDR3 is built from 16 residues. CDR1 and CDR2 (germline): MNHEY, SMNVEV (reference sequence). The CDR3 nucleotides read TGTGCCAGCAGTTTATCTCCAGCGGGGGGGCTAGAGACCCAGTACTTC. Its protein is CASSLSPAGGLETQYF.

This clone was counted once. V usage is TRBV5-1 and J usage is TRBJ2-7; D possibly corresponds to TRBD1 (6 bases). This CDR3 contains 12 residues. Germline V CDR1 and CDR2: SGHRS, YFSETQ. V lost 5 bases and J lost 5, with 11 bases in between. CDR3: CASSIGQNEQYF. The CDR3 coding sequence is TGCGCCAGCAGTATAGGACAGAACGAGCAGTACTTC. Supplemented by reference TRBV5-1 and TRBJ2-7, the full variable domain reads KAGVTQTPRYLIKTRGQQVTLSCSPISGHRSVSWYQQTPGQGLQFLFEYFSETQRNKGNFPGRFSGRQFSNSRSEMNVSTLELGDSALYLCASSIGQNEQYFGPGTRLTVT.

Here the CDR3 reads CASMGPAGQFF. The CDR3 DNA follows: TGTGCCAGTATGGGGCCAGCGGGGCAGTTCTTC. This sequence joins TRBV6-1 and TRBJ2-1, with D possibly matching TRBD2 (6 bases). CDR3 size: 11 residues. V lost 9 bases and J lost 12, with 15 bases in between. Germline CDR1 and CDR2: MNHNS and SASEGT.

This clone was detected a few times. This chain uses TRBV2 with TRBJ1-2; tentative D call: TRBD1 (6 bases). The germline CDR1 and CDR2 sequences are SNHLY and FYNNEI. Deletions cut 2 bases from V and 5 bases from J, with 18 bases between. The CDR3 extends over 16 amino acids. CDR3 residues: CASSEQGTLGLYGYTF. As DNA, the CDR3 is TGTGCCAGCAGTGAACAGGGGACATTGGGTCTATATGGCTACACCTTC.

This clone was recorded once. The V and J genes are TRBV7-2 and TRBJ2-1, with D unresolved. V lost 0 bases and J 2 bases, leaving 14 bases between the germline ends. The CDR3 is made up of 17 amino acids. Per the germline V gene, CDR1 is SGHTA and CDR2 is FQGNSA. This CDR3 is CASSLAVGPATYNEQFF. For the CDR3, the DNA is TGTGCCAGCAGCTTAGCGGTCGGGCCAGCAACCTACAATGAGCAGTTCTTC.

This chain uses TRBV29-1 with TRBJ2-1; TRBD2 matches at 13 bases. In germline, CDR1 is SQVTM, CDR2 ANQGSEA. This CDR3 comprises 14 residues. Trimming took 3 bases from V and 9 from J; bases not matched to a gene: 5. DNA for the CDR3: TGCAGCGTTGACCTGAGACTAGCGGGAGGTGAGCAGTTCTTC. It encodes CSVDLRLAGGEQFF.

This chain uses TRBV6-5 with TRBJ1-6; a possible D gene is TRBD1 (5 bases). Trimming took 5 bases from V and 10 from J, leaving 12 bases between them. The CDR3 spans 13 residues. Germline V CDR1 and CDR2: MNHEY, SVGAGI. For the CDR3, the DNA is TGTGCCAGCAGTCCCGTAGGGGAATCACCCCTCCACTTT. Protein sequence: CASSPVGESPLHF.

V gene TRBV14 combines with J gene TRBJ2-3, with D tentatively TRBD2 (6 bases). Trimming pared 0 bases from V and 6 bases from J, leaving 13 bases between. Looked up from germline, CDR1 is SGHDN and CDR2 is FVKESK. There are 15 residues in the CDR3. CDR3 in amino acids: CASSQDIRGSDTQYF. The CDR3 region has the DNA TGTGCCAGCAGCCAAGATATCCGGGGGTCGGATACGCAGTATTTT.

The chain employs TRBV4-2 and TRBJ2-7, with 8 bases fitting TRBD2. Trimming removed 1 base from V and 0 bases from J; junction bases left unmatched: 5. Germline V gene lookup returns CDR1 LGHNA and CDR2 YNFKEQ. The CDR3 extends over 16 amino acids. DNA of the CDR3: TGTGCCAGCAGCCAAGCCTCGGGAGGGGGCTCCTACGAGCAGTACTTC. Its protein product is CASSQASGGGSYEQYF.

This clone is labeled as medium-sized (0.01 to 0.1%). This chain joins TRBV5-6 and TRBJ2-3, with D unclear. The CDR3 extends over 13 amino acids. Germline V gives CDR1 SGHDT, CDR2 YYEEEE. The V gene lost 6 bases and the J gene lost 2 bases, with 10 bases spanning the gap. This chain's CDR3 is CASTPRDTDTQYF. As DNA, the CDR3 is TGTGCCAGCACCCCGAGAGACACAGATACGCAGTATTTT.

V is TRBV2 and J is TRBJ2-7; D is unclear. Germline-derived CDR1 and CDR2 are SNHLY and FYNNEI. Trimming shortened V by 7 bases and J by 4 bases, and 14 bases separated the two germline ends. This CDR3 is 13 amino acids long. CDR3 bases: TGTGCCAGCATCCGACCCCCGGAGTACGAGCAGTACTTC. This gives the protein CASIRPPEYEQYF.

This clone has a single count. The chain links TRBV27 to TRBJ1-4, with D maybe TRBD1 (6 bases). The ends were cut back, 3 bases at V and 5 bases at J, with 10 bases in the middle. The CDR3 totals 14 residues. Germline lookup yields CDR1 MNHEY and CDR2 SMNVEV (reference sequence). The CDR3 loop is CASSLGQFNEKLFF. CDR3 bases: TGTGCCAGCAGTTTGGGACAATTCAATGAAAAACTGTTTTTT. Variable domain in full (rest from reference TRBV27 and TRBJ1-4): EAQVTQNPRYLITVTGKKLTVTCSQNMNHEYMSWYRQDPGLGLRQIYYSMNVEVTDKGDVPEGYKVSRKEKRNFPLILESPSPNQTSLYFCASSLGQFNEKLFFGSGTQLSVL.

V and J are TRBV5-1 and TRBJ2-3; 11 bases agree with TRBD2. Losses at the gene ends were 3 bases for V and 5 bases for J; bases not matched to a gene: 8. Germline-derived CDR1 and CDR2 are SGHRS and YFSETQ. The CDR3 contains 16 residues. CDR3 nucleotide sequence: TGCGCCAGCAGCTGGGGGACTAGCGGAGGGGGAGATACGCAGTATTTT. Translated, it gives CASSWGTSGGGDTQYF.

This clone was found a few times. The gene calls are TRBV9 and TRBJ1-1, with D hard to call. The CDR3 totals 14 residues. With 0 bases removed from V and 0 bases from J, the gap between germline ends came to 6 bases. Germline loops: CDR1 SGDLS, CDR2 YYNGEE. CDR3 region: CASSVGPLNTEAFF. The DNA of the CDR3 is TGTGCCAGCAGCGTAGGCCCGCTGAACACTGAAGCTTTCTTT.

In this sample, this clone turned up once. The chain combines TRBV7-9 with TRBJ2-2, with 7 bases that match TRBD1. The V and J ends lost 11 bases and 4 bases, in that order; junction bases with no gene match: 7. The CDR3 consists of 13 residues. CDR1 SEHNR and CDR2 FQNEAQ come from the germline V gene (reference sequence). This CDR3 reads CAPRAGGTGELFF. CDR3 nucleotide sequence: TGTGCCCCCCGGGCAGGGGGCACCGGGGAGCTGTTTTTT.

This clone was seen a few times. The chain couples TRBV5-1 to TRBJ2-3; no clear D. From germline, CDR1 is SGHRS and CDR2 YFSETQ. The CDR3 extends over 13 amino acids. Between the trimmed V and J ends, which lost 4 bases and 4 bases, there was a span of 10 bases. CDR3 coding DNA: TGCGCCAGCAGCGCCAATCTAGCAGATACGCAGTATTTT. Translating it yields CASSANLADTQYF.

The CDR3 sequence is CASSSQPRDTQYF. The CDR3 DNA follows: TGCGCCAGCAGCTCACAGCCGAGAGATACGCAGTATTTT. The J gene is TRBJ2-3, the V gene TRBV5-1; no firm D call. The germline gives CDR1 SGHRS, CDR2 YFSETQ. Trimming removed 3 bases at V and 5 bases at J, with 10 bases between. The CDR3 is made up of 13 amino acids.